This T cell receptor (beta chain) derives from a study of blood T cell repertoires in COVID-19. For the study at large: COVID-19 samples from acute and convalescent phases originated in the United States, Italy and Spain. Nucleic acid was either cDNA or gDNA, and it came from T cells, B-cell-depleted T cells, or PBMCs.

The germline V gene encodes CDR1 LGHDT and CDR2 YNNKEL (reference sequence). This CDR3 has 16 amino acids. The junction had 2 bases not matched to a gene; V was cut back by 6 bases and J by 0 bases. Profiling relied on immunoSEQ multiplex PCR, and the TCRdb table lists in-frame clones only, not all of them. The data show about 220,000 clones, approximately 81% seen once. This chain joins TRBV3-1 (or the pseudogene TRBV3-2) and TRBJ2-2; the match to TRBD2 covers 12 bases. This clonotype originated in a man aged 45-65 years who had recovered from COVID-19. The material sequenced was peripheral blood. CDR3: CASRLAGGPNTGELFF. The CDR3 nucleotides are TGTGCCAGCAGGCTAGCGGGAGGGCCGAACACCGGGGAGCTGTTTTTT.